The source of this TCR beta chain is a study of immune evolution from preneoplasia to lung adenocarcinoma. Study in general: HLA loss of heterozygosity: approximately 7.5% AIS, about 15% MIA, about 30% ADC, none AAH.

V lost 3 bases, J lost 3 bases, and 14 bases lay in between. This CDR3 is 15 amino acids long. Per germline, CDR1 SGDLS and CDR2 YYNGEE. Macro-dissection enriched premalignant or tumor cells before nucleic acid extraction. Of note for this clone: Its antigen remains unknown.

The study's findings and limits: Clonality was highest in normal lung, lower in later-stage lesions apparently. KRAS-mutant nodules had the highest T cell clonality.

Data came from immunoSEQ multiplex PCR; TCRdb stores just in-frame clones and leaves some out. The profile shows about 14,000 clones, roughly 80% of them singletons. The sequenced sample consisted of FFPE minimally invasive lung adenocarcinoma tissue. This rearrangement joins TRBV9 to TRBJ2-3, with D perhaps assigned TRBD1 or TRBD2 (6 bases each). The TCR was taken from a person aged 65 to 85 with lung adenocarcinoma. CDR3: CASSGAGGTTDTQYF. In DNA form, the CDR3 reads TGTGCCAGCAGCGGAGCCGGCGGGACAACAGATACGCAGTATTTT.